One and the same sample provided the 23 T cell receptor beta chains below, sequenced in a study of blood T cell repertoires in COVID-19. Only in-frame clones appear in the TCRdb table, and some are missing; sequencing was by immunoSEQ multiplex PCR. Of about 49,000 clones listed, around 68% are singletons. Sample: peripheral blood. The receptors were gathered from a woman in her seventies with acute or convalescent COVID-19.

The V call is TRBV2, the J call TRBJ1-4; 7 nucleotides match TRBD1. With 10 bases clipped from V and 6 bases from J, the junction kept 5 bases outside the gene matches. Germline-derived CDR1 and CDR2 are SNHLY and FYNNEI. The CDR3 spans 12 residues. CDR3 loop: CATGQVYEKLFF. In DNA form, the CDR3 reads TGTGCCACCGGACAGGTCTATGAAAAACTGTTTTTT.

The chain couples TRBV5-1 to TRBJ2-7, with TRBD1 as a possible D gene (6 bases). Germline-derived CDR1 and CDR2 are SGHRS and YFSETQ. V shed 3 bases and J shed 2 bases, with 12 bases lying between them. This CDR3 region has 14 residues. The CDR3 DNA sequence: TGCGCCAGCAGCTCCGGGACACTTCCCTACGAGCAGTACTTC. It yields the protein CASSSGTLPYEQYF.

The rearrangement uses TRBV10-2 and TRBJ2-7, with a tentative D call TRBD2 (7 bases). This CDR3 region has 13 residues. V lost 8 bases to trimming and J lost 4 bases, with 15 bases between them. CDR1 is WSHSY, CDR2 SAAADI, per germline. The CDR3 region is CASWGGRGYEQYF. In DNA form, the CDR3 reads TGCGCCAGCTGGGGGGGGCGGGGTTACGAGCAGTACTTC.

CDR3 DNA: TGTGCCAGCAGGGACACTGGGACAGCGCAAGAGACCCAGTACTTC. It codes for CASRDTGTAQETQYF. The chain joins TRBV28 to TRBJ2-5; 7 bases are a match to TRBD1. From germline, CDR1 is MDHEN and CDR2 SYDVKM. This CDR3 spans 15 amino acids. The V gene end was trimmed by 6 bases and the J gene end by 2 bases; junction bases not matched to a gene: 9. The full variable domain, completed using reference TRBV28 and TRBJ2-5, is DVKVTQSSRYLVKRTGEKVFLECVQDMDHENMFWYRQDPGLGLRLIYFSYDVKMKEKGDIPEGYSVSREKKERFSLILESASTNQTSMYLCASRDTGTAQETQYFGPGTRLLVL.

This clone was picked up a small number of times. CDR3 sequence reads: CAIGEGGEKLFF. CDR3 nucleotides: TGTGCCATCGGGGAGGGAGGAGAAAAACTGTTTTTT. The chain carries TRBV10-3 and TRBJ1-4; D ambiguous. The germline V gene has CDR1 ENHRY and CDR2 SYGVKD. V lost 8 bases and J lost 8, with 12 bases in between. This CDR3 comprises 12 residues.

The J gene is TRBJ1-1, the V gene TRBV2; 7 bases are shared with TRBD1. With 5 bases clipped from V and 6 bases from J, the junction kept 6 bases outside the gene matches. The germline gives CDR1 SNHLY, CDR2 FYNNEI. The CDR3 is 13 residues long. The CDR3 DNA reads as TGTGCCAGCAGTAAGGGGGCCGGATCTGAAGCTTTCTTT. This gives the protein CASSKGAGSEAFF. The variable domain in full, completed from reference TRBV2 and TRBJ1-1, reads EPEVTQTPSHQVTQMGQEVILRCVPISNHLYFYWYRQILGQKVEFLVSFYNNEISEKSEIFDDQFSVERPDGSNFTLKIRSTKLEDSAMYFCASSKGAGSEAFFGQGTRLTVV.

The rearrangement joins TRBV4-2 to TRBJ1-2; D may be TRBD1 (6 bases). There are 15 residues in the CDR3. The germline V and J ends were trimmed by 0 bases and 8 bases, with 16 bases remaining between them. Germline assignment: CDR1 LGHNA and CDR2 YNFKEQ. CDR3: CASSQEAGARGGYTF. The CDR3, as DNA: TGTGCCAGCAGCCAAGAAGCAGGGGCGAGAGGGGGCTACACCTTC.

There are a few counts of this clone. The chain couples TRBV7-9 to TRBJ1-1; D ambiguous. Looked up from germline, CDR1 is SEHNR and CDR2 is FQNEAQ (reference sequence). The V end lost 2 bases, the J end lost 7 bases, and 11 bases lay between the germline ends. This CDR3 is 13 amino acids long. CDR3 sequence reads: CASSLSVSDEAFF. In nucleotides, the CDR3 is TGTGCCAGCAGCTTATCGGTCTCTGATGAAGCTTTCTTT.

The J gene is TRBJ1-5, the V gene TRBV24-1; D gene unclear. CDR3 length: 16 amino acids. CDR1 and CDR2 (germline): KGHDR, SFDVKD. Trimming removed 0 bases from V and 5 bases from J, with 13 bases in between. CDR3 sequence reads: CATSDLKRSVDQPQHF. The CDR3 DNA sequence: TGTGCCACCAGTGATTTGAAAAGGAGTGTGGATCAGCCCCAGCATTTT.

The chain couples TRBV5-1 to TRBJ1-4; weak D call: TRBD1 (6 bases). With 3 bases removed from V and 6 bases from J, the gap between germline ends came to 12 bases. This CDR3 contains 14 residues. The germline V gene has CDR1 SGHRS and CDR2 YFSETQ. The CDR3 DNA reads TGCGCCAGCAGCTCGGGGGGCGAGGATGAAAAACTGTTTTTT. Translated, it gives CASSSGGEDEKLFF.

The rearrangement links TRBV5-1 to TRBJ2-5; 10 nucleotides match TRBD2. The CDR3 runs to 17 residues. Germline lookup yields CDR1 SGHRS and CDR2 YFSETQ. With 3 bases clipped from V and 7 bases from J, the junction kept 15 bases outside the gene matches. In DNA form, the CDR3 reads TGCGCCAGCAGCTCCGGCATGTGGAGCGGGAGGGCCGCGACCCAGTACTTC. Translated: CASSSGMWSGRAATQYF.

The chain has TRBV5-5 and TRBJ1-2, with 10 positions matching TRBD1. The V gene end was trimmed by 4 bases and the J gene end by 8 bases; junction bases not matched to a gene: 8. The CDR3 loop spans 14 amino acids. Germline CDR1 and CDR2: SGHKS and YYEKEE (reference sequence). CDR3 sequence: CASSLHPTGGGYTF. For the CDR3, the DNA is TGTGCCAGCAGCCTCCACCCGACAGGGGGCGGCTACACCTTC.

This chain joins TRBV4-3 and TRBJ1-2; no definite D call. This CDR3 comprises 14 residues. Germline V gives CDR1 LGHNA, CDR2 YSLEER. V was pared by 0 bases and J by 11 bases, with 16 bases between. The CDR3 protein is CASSQDTSVLGYTF. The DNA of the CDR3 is TGCGCCAGCAGCCAAGATACCAGCGTGCTCGGTTACACCTTC.

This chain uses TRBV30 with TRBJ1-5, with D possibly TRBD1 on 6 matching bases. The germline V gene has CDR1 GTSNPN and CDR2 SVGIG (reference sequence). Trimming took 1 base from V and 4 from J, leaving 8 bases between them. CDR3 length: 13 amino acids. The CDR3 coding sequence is TGTGCCTGGAGTGCGACAGGTAATCAGCCCCAGCATTTT. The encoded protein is CAWSATGNQPQHF.

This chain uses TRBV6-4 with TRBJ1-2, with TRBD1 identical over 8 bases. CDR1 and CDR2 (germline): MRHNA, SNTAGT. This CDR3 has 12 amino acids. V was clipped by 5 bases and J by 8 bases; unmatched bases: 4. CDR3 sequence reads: CASSFPGGGYTF. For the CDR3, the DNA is TGTGCCAGCAGTTTCCCAGGGGGCGGCTACACCTTC.

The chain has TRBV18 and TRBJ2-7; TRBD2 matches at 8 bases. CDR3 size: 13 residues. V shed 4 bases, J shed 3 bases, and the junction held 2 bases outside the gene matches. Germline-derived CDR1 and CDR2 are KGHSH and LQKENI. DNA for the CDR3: TGTGCCAGCTCACAAGGGACTAGCTACGAGCAGTACTTC. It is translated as CASSQGTSYEQYF.

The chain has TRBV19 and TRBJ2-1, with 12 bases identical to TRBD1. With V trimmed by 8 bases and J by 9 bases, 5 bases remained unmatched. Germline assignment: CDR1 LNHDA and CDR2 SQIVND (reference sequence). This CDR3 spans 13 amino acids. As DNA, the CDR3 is TGTGCCAGTCGGGGACAGGGGGCAAGTGAGCAGTTCTTC. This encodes CASRGQGASEQFF. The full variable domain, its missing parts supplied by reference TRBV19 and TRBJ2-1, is DGGITQSPKYLFRKEGQNVTLSCEQNLNHDAMYWYRQDPGQGLRLIYYSQIVNDFQKGDIAEGYSVSREKKESFPLTVTSAQKNPTAFYLCASRGQGASEQFFGPGTRLTVL.

The DNA of the CDR3 is TGTGCCATCAGCGAGGGACAGGGGGCATACTATGGCTACACCTTC. Its translation is CAISEGQGAYYGYTF. The rearrangement links TRBV10-3 to TRBJ1-2; TRBD1 aligns across 12 bases. With V trimmed by 6 bases and J by 3 bases, 5 bases remained unmatched. This CDR3 comprises 15 residues. Per germline, CDR1 ENHRY and CDR2 SYGVKD.

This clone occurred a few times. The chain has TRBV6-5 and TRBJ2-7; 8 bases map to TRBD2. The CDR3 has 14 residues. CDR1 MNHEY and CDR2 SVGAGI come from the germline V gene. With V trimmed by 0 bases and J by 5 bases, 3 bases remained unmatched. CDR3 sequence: CASSYSRGDHEQYF. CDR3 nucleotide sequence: TGTGCCAGCAGTTACTCGCGGGGGGACCACGAGCAGTACTTC.

As DNA, the CDR3 is TGTGCCAGCAGCCATAGACTAGCCGGGGTCAACGAGCAGTACTTC. Translated, it gives CASSHRLAGVNEQYF. The J gene is TRBJ2-7, the V gene TRBV2; 7 positions match TRBD2. The CDR3 has 15 amino acids. After removal of 6 bases from V and 5 bases from J, the junction contained 13 bases not matched to a gene. Per the germline V gene, CDR1 is SNHLY and CDR2 is FYNNEI.

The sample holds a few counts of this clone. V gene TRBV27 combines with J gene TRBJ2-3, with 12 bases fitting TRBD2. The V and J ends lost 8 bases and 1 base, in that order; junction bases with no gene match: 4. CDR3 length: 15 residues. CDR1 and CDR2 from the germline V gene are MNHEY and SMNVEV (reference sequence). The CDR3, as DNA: TGTGCCAGCGGTCTAGCGGGAGGGGGCACAGATACGCAGTATTTT. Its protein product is CASGLAGGGTDTQYF.

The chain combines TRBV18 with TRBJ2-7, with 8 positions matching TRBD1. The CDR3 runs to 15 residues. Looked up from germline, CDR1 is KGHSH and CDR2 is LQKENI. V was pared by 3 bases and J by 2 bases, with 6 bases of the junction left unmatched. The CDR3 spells CASSPGQGYPYEQYF. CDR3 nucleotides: TGTGCCAGCTCACCCGGACAGGGTTACCCCTACGAGCAGTACTTC.

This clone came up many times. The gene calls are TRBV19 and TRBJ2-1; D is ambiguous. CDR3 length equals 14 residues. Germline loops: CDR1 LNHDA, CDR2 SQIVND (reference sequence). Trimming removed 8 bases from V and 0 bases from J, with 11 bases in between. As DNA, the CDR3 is TGTGCCAGTTCCTCCGCGAGCTCCTACAATGAGCAGTTCTTC. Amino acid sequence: CASSSASSYNEQFF. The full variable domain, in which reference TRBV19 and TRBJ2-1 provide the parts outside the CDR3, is DGGITQSPKYLFRKEGQNVTLSCEQNLNHDAMYWYRQDPGQGLRLIYYSQIVNDFQKGDIAEGYSVSREKKESFPLTVTSAQKNPTAFYLCASSSASSYNEQFFGPGTRLTVL.